Below are 20 T cell receptor beta chains sequenced from a single sample in a study of blood T cell repertoires in COVID-19. Sequenced by immunoSEQ multiplex PCR; TCRdb stores in-frame clones only, minus some. The table shows about 52,000 clones, with approximately 85% occurring only once. Sequencing used peripheral blood. Receptor source: a human donor in a cohort sampled during active COVID-19.

This rearrangement joins TRBV30 to TRBJ1-2, with a weak D call TRBD1 (5 bases). Germline-derived CDR1 and CDR2 are GTSNPN and SVGIG (reference sequence). The CDR3 length is 14 residues. Trimming removed 3 bases from V and 6 bases from J, with 17 bases in between. The CDR3 DNA reads TGTGCCTGGAGCATCCAGGGCAGCTTTAATGGCTACACCTTC. This gives the protein CAWSIQGSFNGYTF.

The chain employs TRBV18 and TRBJ2-7, with 7 bases that match TRBD2. The J segment lost 4 bases and the V segment lost 2 bases, leaving 5 bases of the junction unmatched. CDR3 length: 14 amino acids. The germline CDR1 and CDR2 sequences are KGHSH and LQKENI. CDR3 region: CASSPVSGGYEQYF. CDR3 nucleotides: TGTGCCAGCTCACCAGTTTCGGGAGGATACGAGCAGTACTTC.

The rearrangement links TRBV3-1 (or the pseudogene TRBV3-2) to TRBJ1-2; 7 positions match TRBD1. The CDR3 totals 16 residues. V trimming: 3 bases; J trimming: 0 bases; junction bases outside the gene matches: 7. CDR1 and CDR2 from the germline V gene are LGHDT and YNNKEL (reference sequence). The CDR3 DNA sequence: TGTGCCAGCAGCCAGGGGGACAGAAGCTCTAACTATGGCTACACCTTC. Translated, it gives CASSQGDRSSNYGYTF.

In regard to this clone: Other DNA sequences of this sample code for an identical CDR3. V usage is TRBV20-1 and J usage is TRBJ2-1; tentative D call: TRBD2 (5 bases). V gave up 3 bases and J gave up 0 bases, with 12 bases separating them. The CDR3 length is 15 residues. Germline CDR1 DFQATT, CDR2 SNEGSKA (reference sequence). The CDR3 DNA reads TGCAGTGCTAGTGGCAGCGGCAGCTCCTACAATGAGCAGTTCTTC. Translation gives CSASGSGSSYNEQFF.

This clone was seen a handful of times. This chain links TRBV28 with TRBJ2-2; 8 nucleotides agree with TRBD1. With V trimmed by 6 bases and J by 3 bases, 9 bases remained unmatched. There are 16 residues in the CDR3. Per the germline V gene, CDR1 is MDHEN and CDR2 is SYDVKM. The CDR3 sequence is CASSRAGQGYTGELFF. The CDR3 DNA follows: TGTGCCAGCAGCCGCGCCGGACAGGGTTACACCGGGGAGCTGTTTTTT.

The chain carries TRBV27 and TRBJ1-4; 10 positions agree with TRBD1. This CDR3 is built from 12 residues. After removal of 5 bases from V and 12 bases from J, the junction contained 3 bases not matched to a gene. CDR1 is MNHEY, CDR2 SMNVEV, per germline (reference sequence). The CDR3 DNA follows: TGTGCCAGCAGTAGGGACAGGGGTGAACTGTTTTTT. As protein: CASSRDRGELFF.

The V and J genes are TRBV2 and TRBJ2-1; D is ambiguous. The CDR3 runs 12 residues. In germline, CDR1 is SNHLY, CDR2 FYNNEI. V lost 8 bases to trimming and J lost 6 bases, with 11 bases between them. The CDR3 here is CASGDPSNEQFF. Here the CDR3 DNA reads TGTGCCAGCGGAGACCCTAGCAATGAGCAGTTCTTC.

The chain has TRBV15 and TRBJ2-7, with 10 positions matching TRBD2. CDR1 and CDR2 from the germline V gene are LNHNV and YYDKDF (reference sequence). The V gene end was trimmed by 0 bases and the J gene end by 4 bases; junction bases not matched to a gene: 12. There are 18 residues in the CDR3. The CDR3 sequence is CATSRDRSGRLFQYEQYF. CDR3 coding DNA: TGTGCCACCAGCAGAGATCGTAGCGGGAGGCTTTTCCAATACGAGCAGTACTTC.

V is TRBV4-1 and J is TRBJ1-1, with D unclear. The germline V gene has CDR1 MGHRA and CDR2 YSYEKL. The ends were cut back, 2 bases at V and 1 base at J, with 5 bases in the middle. There are 13 residues in the CDR3. The CDR3 spells CASSQRWNTEAFF. The CDR3 nucleotides are TGCGCCAGCAGCCAACGGTGGAACACTGAAGCTTTCTTT.

This chain joins TRBV7-8 and TRBJ1-5; D is uncertain. Trimming took off 3 bases at V and 4 bases at J, with 10 bases between the two ends. Germline loops: CDR1 SGHVS, CDR2 FQNEAQ. This CDR3 is built from 14 residues. The DNA for the CDR3 is TGTGCCAGCAGCTTGACTGATCAAAATCAGCCCCAGCATTTT. Its translation: CASSLTDQNQPQHF.

The V call is TRBV3-1 (or the pseudogene TRBV3-2), the J call TRBJ2-5; weak D call: TRBD2 (5 bases). The germline gives CDR1 LGHDT, CDR2 YNNKEL (reference sequence). The CDR3 extends over 18 amino acids. V shed 1 base and J shed 2 bases, with 20 bases lying between them. The CDR3 sequence is CASSQGLVASRLQETQYF. The CDR3, as DNA: TGTGCCAGCAGCCAAGGGCTCGTGGCTAGCAGGCTACAAGAGACCCAGTACTTC.

This chain uses TRBV11-2 with TRBJ2-1; TRBD2 agrees at 9 bases. The germline V gene encodes CDR1 SGHAT and CDR2 FQNNGV. The CDR3 contains 15 residues. J lost 4 bases, V lost 5 bases, and 6 bases had no gene match. CDR3 bases: TGTGCCAGCAGCCTACCGGGACTAGCTTACAATGAGCAGTTCTTC. Amino acids: CASSLPGLAYNEQFF.

The CDR3 nucleotides are TGTGCCAGCAGTTACTCCTTGGACAGGGCTGATCAGCCCCAGCATTTT. Translating it yields CASSYSLDRADQPQHF. The rearrangement links TRBV6-6 to TRBJ1-5, with 8 bases lining up with TRBD1. The CDR3 contains 16 residues. CDR1 and CDR2 (germline): MNHNY, SVGAGI (reference sequence). Trimming cost V 0 bases and J 5 bases; bases outside gene matches: 6.

V is TRBV5-1 and J is TRBJ2-3, with D maybe TRBD1 (6 bases). Per germline, CDR1 SGHRS and CDR2 YFSETQ. CDR3 length: 16 amino acids. Trimming took off 2 bases at V and 2 bases at J, with 15 bases between the two ends. The CDR3 DNA reads as TGCGCCAGCAGCTTCGTGCAAGGGGGACCCACAGATACGCAGTATTTT. It specifies CASSFVQGGPTDTQYF.

The chain uses TRBV19 and TRBJ2-7; perhaps TRBD2 as D (6 bases). Trimming removed 4 bases from V and 2 bases from J, with 12 bases in between. This CDR3 has 14 amino acids. Per the germline V gene, CDR1 is LNHDA and CDR2 is SQIVND (reference sequence). The CDR3 spells CASSRSGAPYEQYF. The DNA of the CDR3 is TGTGCCAGTAGTAGGTCGGGAGCCCCCTACGAGCAGTACTTC.

The CDR3 protein is CASSLQGNEQFF. The CDR3 DNA follows: TGTGCCAGCAGTTTACAGGGGAATGAGCAGTTCTTC. The chain recombines TRBV12-3 or TRBV12-4 with TRBJ2-1, with D possibly TRBD1 on 6 matching bases. This CDR3 spans 12 amino acids. V lost 2 bases, J lost 7 bases, and 6 bases lay in between.

The chain links TRBV12-3 or TRBV12-4 to TRBJ1-1; no clear D. V was trimmed by 2 bases and J by 5 bases, leaving 9 bases between them. This CDR3 region has 13 residues. The CDR3 loop reads CASSLSTRTEAFF. CDR3 nucleotides: TGTGCCAGCAGTTTATCTACCAGGACTGAAGCTTTCTTT.

The chain joins TRBV14 to TRBJ2-1, with D perhaps matching TRBD2 (5 bases). Germline values: CDR1 SGHDN, CDR2 FVKESK. The ends were cut back, 4 bases at V and 9 bases at J, with 19 bases in the middle. This CDR3 spans 15 amino acids. CDR3 region: CASSLLGGLAGEQFF. The CDR3 DNA reads TGTGCCAGCAGCCTCCTTGGAGGTCTTGCTGGTGAGCAGTTCTTC.

In this sample, this clone turned up once. The rearrangement joins TRBV5-4 to TRBJ2-2, with 8 bases identical to TRBD2. The germline gives CDR1 SGHNT, CDR2 YYREEE (reference sequence). This CDR3 contains 15 residues. V shed 2 bases, J shed 6 bases, and the junction held 6 bases outside the gene matches. CDR3 protein: CASSFRLAQPGELFF. The DNA of the CDR3 is TGTGCCAGCAGCTTCAGACTAGCGCAACCCGGGGAGCTGTTTTTT.

This clone was seen once. This rearrangement joins TRBV5-1 to TRBJ2-7, with 16 bases identical to TRBD2. In germline, CDR1 is SGHRS, CDR2 YFSETQ. The CDR3 is made up of 15 amino acids. The V gene end was trimmed by 3 bases and the J gene end by 5 bases; junction bases not matched to a gene: 2. The CDR3 loop reads CASSSGTSGGDEQYF. In nucleotides, the CDR3 is TGCGCCAGCAGCTCCGGGACTAGCGGGGGGGACGAGCAGTACTTC.